These T cell receptor beta chains were read from a single sample in a study of T cells after yellow fever vaccination. Each CDR3 protein is one row after TCRdb ran MiXCR on the 5' RACE reads. The data contain under 55,000 distinct CDR3 sequences, about 6.6% of them singletons. The sequenced sample was CD8+ T cells not binding an NS4B(214-222) dextramer, sorted from PBMCs, obtained more than 40 days after the first yellow fever vaccination. The receptors originated from a man between 18 and 35 years old who received the YFV17D yellow fever vaccine. CDR3s include the opening cysteine and the closing phenylalanine or tryptophan. Each record gives: V gene, J gene, clone size, D gene, CDR3 DNA, CDR3 protein. The D gene is left open where the match is weak. Expanded clones are given a class, and other clones once, few, many or no size at all.

>TRBV10-1|TRBJ2-5|-|-
TGCGCCAGCAGTGAGTCGATCCAAGAGACCCAGTACTTC
CASSESIQETQYF
>TRBV7-6|TRBJ2-5|few|-
TGTGCCAGCAGCTTAGGGACCGCAGAGACCCAGTACTTC
CASSLGTAETQYF
>TRBV20-1|TRBJ1-1|few|-
TGCAGTGCCAGAAGGGTTACTGAAGCTTTCTTT
CSARRVTEAFF
>TRBV29-1|TRBJ1-3|many|TRBD1
TGCAGCGTCGCGGGACAGGGAGCCTTCTCTGGAAACACCATATATTTT
CSVAGQGAFSGNTIYF
>TRBV11-2|TRBJ2-1|-|-
TGTGCCAGCAGCTTAGTCCGCAGCGGCTACAATGAGCAGTTCTTC
CASSLVRSGYNEQFF
>TRBV7-3|TRBJ2-3|-|-
TGTGCCAGCAGCTTAGGAGAGAGCCCCACAGAGACGCAGTATTTT
CASSLGESPTETQYF
>TRBV27|TRBJ2-7|-|-
TGTGCCAGCCATGTCTGGGGGGACGGAACCTACGAGCAGTACTTC
CASHVWGDGTYEQYF
>TRBV9|TRBJ1-1|many|-
TGTGCCAGCAGCGTAGGTCTGGGGAACACTGAAGCTTTCTTT
CASSVGLGNTEAFF
>TRBV7-9|TRBJ1-4|many|-
TGTGCCAGCAGCCCCCCATTGAATGAAAAACTGTTTTTT
CASSPPLNEKLFF
>TRBV6-2/TRBV6-3|TRBJ2-2|-|TRBD2
TGTGCCCACGCGGGGGGGCCCGGGGAGCTGTTTTTT
CAHAGGPGELFF
>TRBV12-3/TRBV12-4|TRBJ2-7|-|TRBD2
TGTGCCAGCAGTTTAGAGGGACTAGCGGGGGGCTACGGGATCTACGAGCAGTACTTC
CASSLEGLAGGYGIYEQYF
>TRBV9|TRBJ2-1|many|TRBD2
TGTGCCAGCAGCGCGGACTCTAGCGGGTACAATGAGCAGTTCTTC
CASSADSSGYNEQFF
>TRBV7-2|TRBJ2-5|-|TRBD1
TGTGCCAGCAGCCGCCCGACAGGGGAGGAACAAGAGACCCAGTACTTC
CASSRPTGEEQETQYF
>TRBV4-1|TRBJ1-2|-|TRBD1
TGCGCCAGCAGCCAGGACGACAGGGGAACGGTATATGGCTACACCTTC
CASSQDDRGTVYGYTF
>TRBV4-1|TRBJ2-1|many|-
TGCGCCAGCAGCCAACTCAGGGACGCGGGGCATGAGCAGTTCTTC
CASSQLRDAGHEQFF
>TRBV10-3|TRBJ2-3|many|-
TGTGCCATCAAGGGCGGGGGCTACGCAGATACGCAGTATTTT
CAIKGGGYADTQYF
>TRBV6-6|TRBJ2-1|many|TRBD1
TGTGCCAGCAGCCCCCGCATGACAGGGGAGCAGTTCTTC
CASSPRMTGEQFF
>TRBV24-1|TRBJ1-2|few|TRBD1
TGTGCCACCAGTGATGTCACGGGGGACAGTGCCTATGGCTACACCTTC
CATSDVTGDSAYGYTF
>TRBV10-3|TRBJ2-2|many|TRBD1
TGTGCCATCATTGAGACAGGGAGAGCCGGGGAGCTGTTTTTT
CAIIETGRAGELFF
>TRBV12-3/TRBV12-4|TRBJ2-7|-|-
TGTGCCAGCAGTTGGGGCGGGGGCCGCGAGCAGTACTTC
CASSWGGGREQYF
>TRBV7-9|TRBJ2-3|few|TRBD2
TGTGCCAGCAGCTCGGCGACTAGCGGGGGGGCAGATACGCAGTATTTT
CASSSATSGGADTQYF
>TRBV10-3|TRBJ2-7|many|-
TGTGCCATCAGTGAGTCCCAGGGATTATTCGAGCAGTACTTC
CAISESQGLFEQYF
>TRBV7-8|TRBJ2-1|-|-
TGTGCCAGCAGCTTAGATGGGGGCCATGAGCAGTTCTTC
CASSLDGGHEQFF
>TRBV5-5|TRBJ2-1|many|-
TGTGCCAGCAGCTTGGGCCAGGGGTACTACAATGAGCAGTTCTTC
CASSLGQGYYNEQFF
>TRBV12-3/TRBV12-4|TRBJ1-2|many|-
TGTGCCAGCAGCTGGTACACCTTC
CASSWYTF
>TRBV4-3|TRBJ2-1|-|-
TGCGCCAGCAGCCCAAAGGACCAGTCCTACAATGAGCAGTTCTTC
CASSPKDQSYNEQFF
>TRBV12-3/TRBV12-4|TRBJ2-1|few|TRBD2
TGTGCCAGCAGCCGCCGACTAGCGGGTGATATTTACAATGAGCAGTTCTTC
CASSRRLAGDIYNEQFF
>TRBV12-3/TRBV12-4|TRBJ2-2|few|-
TGTGCCAGCACCATGGACAGAGGGGCTGGGGAGCTGTTTTTT
CASTMDRGAGELFF
>TRBV13|TRBJ1-3|-|-
TGTGCCAGCAGCCACCGCCCAGGACGGATTGGAAACACCATATATTTT
CASSHRPGRIGNTIYF
>TRBV4-1|TRBJ2-5|many|TRBD2
TGCGCCAGCAGCCAAGAGGAAGCGGGGGAGACCCAGTACTTC
CASSQEEAGETQYF
>TRBV6-5|TRBJ2-7|many|-
TGTGCCAGCAGTTACTCTCCCAGGGCCGACGAGCAGTACTTC
CASSYSPRADEQYF
>TRBV6-1|TRBJ2-3|many|TRBD2
TGTGCCAGCAGCCGGACTAGCGGGGGCACAGATACGCAGTATTTT
CASSRTSGGTDTQYF
>TRBV4-3|TRBJ1-5|few|-
TGCGCCAGCAGCCATGGGCACAGGGACCGCAATCAGCCCCAGCATTTT
CASSHGHRDRNQPQHF
>TRBV27|TRBJ1-4|-|-
TGTGCCAGCAGTTTCGGGTTAGGTAGTGAAAAACTGTTTTTT
CASSFGLGSEKLFF
>TRBV4-2|TRBJ1-5|few|-
TGTGCCAGCAGCCAAGAGGTGTCCCATAGCAATCAGCCCCAGCATTTT
CASSQEVSHSNQPQHF
>TRBV12-3/TRBV12-4|TRBJ2-7|few|-
TGTGCCAGCAGTGTCGGTCTAGACGAGCAGTACTTC
CASSVGLDEQYF
>TRBV4-1|TRBJ1-1|many|-
TGCGCCAGCAGCCAAGATAGGACAGCCACTGAAGCTTTCTTT
CASSQDRTATEAFF
>TRBV7-9|TRBJ2-1|many|-
TGTGCCAGCAGCTTAGCTCCCGAAGGGAATGAGCAGTTCTTC
CASSLAPEGNEQFF
>TRBV27|TRBJ2-1|many|-
TGTGCCACCGGGGTCATATCCAGTCGCAATGAGCAGTTCTTC
CATGVISSRNEQFF
>TRBV12-3/TRBV12-4|TRBJ1-2|few|-
TGTGCCAGCAGTTTGGGGTGGCAGGTCGCCCACTATGGCTACACCTTC
CASSLGWQVAHYGYTF
>TRBV4-1|TRBJ2-5|few|TRBD2
TGCGCCAGCAGCCAAGTCCCGGGGGGGAGAGAGACCCAGTACTTC
CASSQVPGGRETQYF
>TRBV6-1|TRBJ1-1|few|-
TGTGCCAGCACCCAAAGCCCGGGGGGCACTGAAGCTTTCTTT
CASTQSPGGTEAFF
>TRBV28|TRBJ1-1|-|-
TGTGCCAGCAGTTGGCCGTTGGGCAGGGGCTTTGACACTGAAGCTTTCTTT
CASSWPLGRGFDTEAFF
>TRBV15|TRBJ2-1|many|TRBD1
TGTGCCACCAGCAGTGTTAGATGGGGGACAGGGAATGAGCAGTTCTTC
CATSSVRWGTGNEQFF
>TRBV4-2|TRBJ1-4|many|-
TGTGCCGCTTGGGTGGCAACTAATGAAAAACTGTTTTTT
CAAWVATNEKLFF
>TRBV24-1|TRBJ2-2|few|-
TGTGCCACCAGTGAGGTCGGGGAGCTGTTTTTT
CATSEVGELFF
>TRBV20-1|TRBJ2-5|many|-
TGCAGTGCTAGAGATTATACGACAGGGCGGGGAGAGACCCAGTACTTC
CSARDYTTGRGETQYF
>TRBV5-6|TRBJ2-1|many|TRBD2
TGTGCCAGCAGCTTGGGACTAGCGGGCTCCTACAATGAGCAGTTCTTC
CASSLGLAGSYNEQFF
>TRBV5-7|TRBJ1-5|-|-
TGTGCCAGCAACATCGGGGTCAATCAGCCCCAGCATTTT
CASNIGVNQPQHF
>TRBV5-1|TRBJ2-3|-|-
TGCGCCAGCAGCTTGGGATTTGCGGGTACAGATACGCAGTATTTT
CASSLGFAGTDTQYF
>TRBV4-1|TRBJ2-7|once|TRBD2
TGCGCCAGCAGCCAAGATCGGACTAGCGGAGCTGAGCAGTACTTC
CASSQDRTSGAEQYF
>TRBV4-2|TRBJ1-2|-|-
TGTGCCAGCAGCCAAGATCCGGGGTTCTATGGCTACACCTTC
CASSQDPGFYGYTF
>TRBV25-1|TRBJ2-6|few|-
TGTGCCAGCAGTGAATTAATTGGCCCCTCTGGGGCCAACGTCCTGACTTTC
CASSELIGPSGANVLTF
>TRBV19|TRBJ2-7|many|-
TGTGCCAGTGGTAACACATACGAGCAGTACTTC
CASGNTYEQYF
>TRBV20-1|TRBJ2-3|-|TRBD2
TGCAGTGCTAGAGTTAGAGGACTAGTTGGAGATACGCAGTATTTT
CSARVRGLVGDTQYF
>TRBV12-3/TRBV12-4|TRBJ1-1|-|-
TGTGCCAGCAGTTGGTCAGTGAATTGGGACACTGAAGCTTTCTTT
CASSWSVNWDTEAFF
>TRBV5-1|TRBJ2-7|many|TRBD1
TGCGCCAGCAGCGTCGGGACAGGTTCCTACGAGCAGTACTTC
CASSVGTGSYEQYF
>TRBV27|TRBJ2-7|-|TRBD1
TGTGCCAGCAGAGTCCGGACAGGCAGCGCCTACGAGCAGTACTTC
CASRVRTGSAYEQYF
>TRBV5-4|TRBJ2-1|few|TRBD2
TGTGCCAGCAGCTTGAGCGGGAGCTATGAGCAGTTCTTC
CASSLSGSYEQFF